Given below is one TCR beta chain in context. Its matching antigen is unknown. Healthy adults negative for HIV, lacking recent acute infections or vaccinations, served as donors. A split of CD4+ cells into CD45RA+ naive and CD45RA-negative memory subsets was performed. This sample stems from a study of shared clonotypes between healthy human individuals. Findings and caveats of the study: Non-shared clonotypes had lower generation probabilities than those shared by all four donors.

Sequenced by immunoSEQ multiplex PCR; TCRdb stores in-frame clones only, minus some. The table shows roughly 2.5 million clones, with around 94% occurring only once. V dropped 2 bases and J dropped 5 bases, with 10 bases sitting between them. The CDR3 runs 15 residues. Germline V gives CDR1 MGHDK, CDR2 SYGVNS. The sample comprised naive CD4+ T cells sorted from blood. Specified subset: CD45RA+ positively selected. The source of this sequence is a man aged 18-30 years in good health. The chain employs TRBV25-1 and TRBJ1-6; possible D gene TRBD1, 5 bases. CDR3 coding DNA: TGTGCCAGCAGTGAACGGGGGTCAGATAATTCACCCCTCCACTTT. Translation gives CASSERGSDNSPLHF. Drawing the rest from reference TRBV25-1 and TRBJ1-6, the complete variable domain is EADIYQTPRYLVIGTGKKITLECSQTMGHDKMYWYQQDPGMELHLIHYSYGVNSTEKGDLSSESTVSRIRTEHFPLTLESARPSHTSQYLCASSERGSDNSPLHFGNGTRLTVT.